The TCR beta chain under discussion was sequenced for a study of monozygotic twins with inflammatory bowel disease. The CDR3 has 17 residues. Germline V gene sequence: CDR1 SEHNR, CDR2 FQNEAQ (reference sequence). Two nested PCRs, run for about 16 and 10 cycles, were applied to TCRalpha and TCRbeta cDNA. With the 5' RACE reads reprocessed, TCRdb shows one record per CDR3 protein and no DNA. The table lists 190,000 or so distinct CDR3 sequences. Blood was collected, around 2.7 ml per donor. V and J are TRBV7-9 and TRBJ1-2. This TCR came from a human donor with ulcerative colitis or Crohn's disease, or a healthy co-twin of an affected twin (not recorded which). Material: blood. The CDR3 loop is CASSLEEDGLLNYGYTF.